A selection of T cell receptor beta chains follows, all from one sample in a study of cytomegalovirus exposure and HLA in healthy donors. TCRdb's table, derived via immunoSEQ multiplex PCR, lists solely in-frame clones and lacks some. The table has 200,000 to 250,000 clones, about nine tenths seen once. The specimen was PBMCs. These receptors were collected from a woman under 30 in good health and CMV-seropositive. CDR3s include the opening cysteine and the closing phenylalanine or tryptophan. D genes are given only for firm matches. Part of the rows lack a size; the others show once, few, many or a class for expanded clones.

>NA|TRBV9|TRBJ1-2|NA
CASSTSSPGLYGYTF
TGTGCCAGCAGCACATCCAGTCCGGGACTCTATGGCTACACCTTC
>NA|TRBV4-1|TRBJ1-1|NA
CASSQDLMNTEAFF
TGCGCCAGCAGCCAAGATCTAATGAACACTGAAGCTTTCTTT
>TRBD2|TRBV2|TRBJ2-3|NA
CASSAASGRGGTQYF
TGTGCCAGCAGTGCAGCTAGCGGGAGGGGTGGGACGCAGTATTTT
>NA|TRBV5-1|TRBJ1-1|NA
CASSSSTVPNTEAFF
TGCGCCAGCAGCTCCTCGACAGTTCCGAACACTGAAGCTTTCTTT
>NA|TRBV27|TRBJ2-3|NA
CASSLLTRLSTDTQYF
TGTGCCAGCAGTTTATTAACCAGACTGAGCACAGATACGCAGTATTTT
>TRBD2|TRBV7-2|TRBJ2-5|NA
CASSKGLAGAETQYF
TGTGCCAGCAGCAAGGGACTAGCGGGAGCAGAGACCCAGTACTTC
>TRBD1|TRBV7-8|TRBJ2-7|NA
CASSASTGISSYEQYF
TGTGCCAGCAGCGCATCGACAGGGATCAGCTCCTACGAGCAGTACTTC
>NA|TRBV4-1|TRBJ1-2|NA
CASSHILRTAEANYGYTF
TGCGCCAGCAGCCACATACTAAGGACAGCGGAAGCTAACTATGGCTACACCTTC
>TRBD2|TRBV23-1|TRBJ2-2|NA
CASSHFPVGRKVPGELFF
TGCGCCAGCAGTCATTTCCCCGTCGGGAGGAAGGTTCCCGGGGAGCTGTTTTTT
>TRBD1|TRBV6-1|TRBJ1-2|NA
CASSEAGDTGGFYGYTF
TGTGCCAGCAGTGAAGCGGGGGATACAGGGGGCTTCTATGGCTACACCTTC
>NA|TRBV6-6|TRBJ2-5|NA
CASSYVVETQYF
TGTGCCAGCAGTTACGTCGTGGAGACCCAGTACTTC
>NA|TRBV19|TRBJ1-5|NA
CASSMFSGQPQHF
TGTGCCAGTAGTATGTTTAGCGGTCAGCCCCAGCATTTT
>TRBD2|TRBV7-3|TRBJ2-2|NA
CASSYREAGVGTGELFF
TGTGCCAGCAGCTACAGGGAAGCGGGAGTGGGCACCGGGGAGCTGTTTTTT
>TRBD1|TRBV7-3|TRBJ1-1|NA
CASSLTGTANTEAFF
TGTGCCAGCAGCTTAACGGGGACAGCGAACACTGAAGCTTTCTTT
>TRBD1|TRBV5-1|TRBJ2-7|once
CASSEWTGMAYEQYF
TGCGCCAGTTCAGAATGGACAGGGATGGCCTACGAGCAGTACTTC
>TRBD2|TRBV6-6|TRBJ2-1|NA
CASSLADGRGYEQFF
TGTGCCAGCAGCCTAGCGGACGGCAGAGGCTATGAGCAGTTCTTC
>NA|TRBV5-6|TRBJ1-4|NA
CASSFQSVREKLFF
TGTGCCAGCAGCTTCCAAAGCGTAAGGGAAAAACTGTTTTTT
>TRBD1|TRBV2|TRBJ1-2|NA
CASRQGNGYTF
TGTGCCAGCAGACAGGGGAATGGCTACACCTTC